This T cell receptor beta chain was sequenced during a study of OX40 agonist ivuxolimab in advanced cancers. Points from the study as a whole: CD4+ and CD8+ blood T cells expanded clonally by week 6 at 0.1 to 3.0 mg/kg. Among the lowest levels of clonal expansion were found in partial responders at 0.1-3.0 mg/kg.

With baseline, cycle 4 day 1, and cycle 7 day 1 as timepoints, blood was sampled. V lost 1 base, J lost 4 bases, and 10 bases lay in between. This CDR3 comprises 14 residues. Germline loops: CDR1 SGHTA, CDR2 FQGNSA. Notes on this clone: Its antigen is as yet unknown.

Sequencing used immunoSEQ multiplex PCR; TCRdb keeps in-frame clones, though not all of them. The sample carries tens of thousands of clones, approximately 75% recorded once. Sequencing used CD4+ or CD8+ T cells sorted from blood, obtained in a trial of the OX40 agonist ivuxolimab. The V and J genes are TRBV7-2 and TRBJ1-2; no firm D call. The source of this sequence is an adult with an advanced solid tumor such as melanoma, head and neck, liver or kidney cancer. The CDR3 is CASSLDWTSYGYTF. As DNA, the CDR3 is TGTGCCAGCAGCTTAGACTGGACCTCCTATGGCTACACCTTC. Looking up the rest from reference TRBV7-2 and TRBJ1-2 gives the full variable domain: GAGVSQSPSNKVTEKGKDVELRCDPISGHTALYWYRQSLGQGLEFLIYFQGNSAPDKSGLPSDRFSAERTGGSVSTLTIQRTQQEDSAVYLCASSLDWTSYGYTFGSGTRLTVV.